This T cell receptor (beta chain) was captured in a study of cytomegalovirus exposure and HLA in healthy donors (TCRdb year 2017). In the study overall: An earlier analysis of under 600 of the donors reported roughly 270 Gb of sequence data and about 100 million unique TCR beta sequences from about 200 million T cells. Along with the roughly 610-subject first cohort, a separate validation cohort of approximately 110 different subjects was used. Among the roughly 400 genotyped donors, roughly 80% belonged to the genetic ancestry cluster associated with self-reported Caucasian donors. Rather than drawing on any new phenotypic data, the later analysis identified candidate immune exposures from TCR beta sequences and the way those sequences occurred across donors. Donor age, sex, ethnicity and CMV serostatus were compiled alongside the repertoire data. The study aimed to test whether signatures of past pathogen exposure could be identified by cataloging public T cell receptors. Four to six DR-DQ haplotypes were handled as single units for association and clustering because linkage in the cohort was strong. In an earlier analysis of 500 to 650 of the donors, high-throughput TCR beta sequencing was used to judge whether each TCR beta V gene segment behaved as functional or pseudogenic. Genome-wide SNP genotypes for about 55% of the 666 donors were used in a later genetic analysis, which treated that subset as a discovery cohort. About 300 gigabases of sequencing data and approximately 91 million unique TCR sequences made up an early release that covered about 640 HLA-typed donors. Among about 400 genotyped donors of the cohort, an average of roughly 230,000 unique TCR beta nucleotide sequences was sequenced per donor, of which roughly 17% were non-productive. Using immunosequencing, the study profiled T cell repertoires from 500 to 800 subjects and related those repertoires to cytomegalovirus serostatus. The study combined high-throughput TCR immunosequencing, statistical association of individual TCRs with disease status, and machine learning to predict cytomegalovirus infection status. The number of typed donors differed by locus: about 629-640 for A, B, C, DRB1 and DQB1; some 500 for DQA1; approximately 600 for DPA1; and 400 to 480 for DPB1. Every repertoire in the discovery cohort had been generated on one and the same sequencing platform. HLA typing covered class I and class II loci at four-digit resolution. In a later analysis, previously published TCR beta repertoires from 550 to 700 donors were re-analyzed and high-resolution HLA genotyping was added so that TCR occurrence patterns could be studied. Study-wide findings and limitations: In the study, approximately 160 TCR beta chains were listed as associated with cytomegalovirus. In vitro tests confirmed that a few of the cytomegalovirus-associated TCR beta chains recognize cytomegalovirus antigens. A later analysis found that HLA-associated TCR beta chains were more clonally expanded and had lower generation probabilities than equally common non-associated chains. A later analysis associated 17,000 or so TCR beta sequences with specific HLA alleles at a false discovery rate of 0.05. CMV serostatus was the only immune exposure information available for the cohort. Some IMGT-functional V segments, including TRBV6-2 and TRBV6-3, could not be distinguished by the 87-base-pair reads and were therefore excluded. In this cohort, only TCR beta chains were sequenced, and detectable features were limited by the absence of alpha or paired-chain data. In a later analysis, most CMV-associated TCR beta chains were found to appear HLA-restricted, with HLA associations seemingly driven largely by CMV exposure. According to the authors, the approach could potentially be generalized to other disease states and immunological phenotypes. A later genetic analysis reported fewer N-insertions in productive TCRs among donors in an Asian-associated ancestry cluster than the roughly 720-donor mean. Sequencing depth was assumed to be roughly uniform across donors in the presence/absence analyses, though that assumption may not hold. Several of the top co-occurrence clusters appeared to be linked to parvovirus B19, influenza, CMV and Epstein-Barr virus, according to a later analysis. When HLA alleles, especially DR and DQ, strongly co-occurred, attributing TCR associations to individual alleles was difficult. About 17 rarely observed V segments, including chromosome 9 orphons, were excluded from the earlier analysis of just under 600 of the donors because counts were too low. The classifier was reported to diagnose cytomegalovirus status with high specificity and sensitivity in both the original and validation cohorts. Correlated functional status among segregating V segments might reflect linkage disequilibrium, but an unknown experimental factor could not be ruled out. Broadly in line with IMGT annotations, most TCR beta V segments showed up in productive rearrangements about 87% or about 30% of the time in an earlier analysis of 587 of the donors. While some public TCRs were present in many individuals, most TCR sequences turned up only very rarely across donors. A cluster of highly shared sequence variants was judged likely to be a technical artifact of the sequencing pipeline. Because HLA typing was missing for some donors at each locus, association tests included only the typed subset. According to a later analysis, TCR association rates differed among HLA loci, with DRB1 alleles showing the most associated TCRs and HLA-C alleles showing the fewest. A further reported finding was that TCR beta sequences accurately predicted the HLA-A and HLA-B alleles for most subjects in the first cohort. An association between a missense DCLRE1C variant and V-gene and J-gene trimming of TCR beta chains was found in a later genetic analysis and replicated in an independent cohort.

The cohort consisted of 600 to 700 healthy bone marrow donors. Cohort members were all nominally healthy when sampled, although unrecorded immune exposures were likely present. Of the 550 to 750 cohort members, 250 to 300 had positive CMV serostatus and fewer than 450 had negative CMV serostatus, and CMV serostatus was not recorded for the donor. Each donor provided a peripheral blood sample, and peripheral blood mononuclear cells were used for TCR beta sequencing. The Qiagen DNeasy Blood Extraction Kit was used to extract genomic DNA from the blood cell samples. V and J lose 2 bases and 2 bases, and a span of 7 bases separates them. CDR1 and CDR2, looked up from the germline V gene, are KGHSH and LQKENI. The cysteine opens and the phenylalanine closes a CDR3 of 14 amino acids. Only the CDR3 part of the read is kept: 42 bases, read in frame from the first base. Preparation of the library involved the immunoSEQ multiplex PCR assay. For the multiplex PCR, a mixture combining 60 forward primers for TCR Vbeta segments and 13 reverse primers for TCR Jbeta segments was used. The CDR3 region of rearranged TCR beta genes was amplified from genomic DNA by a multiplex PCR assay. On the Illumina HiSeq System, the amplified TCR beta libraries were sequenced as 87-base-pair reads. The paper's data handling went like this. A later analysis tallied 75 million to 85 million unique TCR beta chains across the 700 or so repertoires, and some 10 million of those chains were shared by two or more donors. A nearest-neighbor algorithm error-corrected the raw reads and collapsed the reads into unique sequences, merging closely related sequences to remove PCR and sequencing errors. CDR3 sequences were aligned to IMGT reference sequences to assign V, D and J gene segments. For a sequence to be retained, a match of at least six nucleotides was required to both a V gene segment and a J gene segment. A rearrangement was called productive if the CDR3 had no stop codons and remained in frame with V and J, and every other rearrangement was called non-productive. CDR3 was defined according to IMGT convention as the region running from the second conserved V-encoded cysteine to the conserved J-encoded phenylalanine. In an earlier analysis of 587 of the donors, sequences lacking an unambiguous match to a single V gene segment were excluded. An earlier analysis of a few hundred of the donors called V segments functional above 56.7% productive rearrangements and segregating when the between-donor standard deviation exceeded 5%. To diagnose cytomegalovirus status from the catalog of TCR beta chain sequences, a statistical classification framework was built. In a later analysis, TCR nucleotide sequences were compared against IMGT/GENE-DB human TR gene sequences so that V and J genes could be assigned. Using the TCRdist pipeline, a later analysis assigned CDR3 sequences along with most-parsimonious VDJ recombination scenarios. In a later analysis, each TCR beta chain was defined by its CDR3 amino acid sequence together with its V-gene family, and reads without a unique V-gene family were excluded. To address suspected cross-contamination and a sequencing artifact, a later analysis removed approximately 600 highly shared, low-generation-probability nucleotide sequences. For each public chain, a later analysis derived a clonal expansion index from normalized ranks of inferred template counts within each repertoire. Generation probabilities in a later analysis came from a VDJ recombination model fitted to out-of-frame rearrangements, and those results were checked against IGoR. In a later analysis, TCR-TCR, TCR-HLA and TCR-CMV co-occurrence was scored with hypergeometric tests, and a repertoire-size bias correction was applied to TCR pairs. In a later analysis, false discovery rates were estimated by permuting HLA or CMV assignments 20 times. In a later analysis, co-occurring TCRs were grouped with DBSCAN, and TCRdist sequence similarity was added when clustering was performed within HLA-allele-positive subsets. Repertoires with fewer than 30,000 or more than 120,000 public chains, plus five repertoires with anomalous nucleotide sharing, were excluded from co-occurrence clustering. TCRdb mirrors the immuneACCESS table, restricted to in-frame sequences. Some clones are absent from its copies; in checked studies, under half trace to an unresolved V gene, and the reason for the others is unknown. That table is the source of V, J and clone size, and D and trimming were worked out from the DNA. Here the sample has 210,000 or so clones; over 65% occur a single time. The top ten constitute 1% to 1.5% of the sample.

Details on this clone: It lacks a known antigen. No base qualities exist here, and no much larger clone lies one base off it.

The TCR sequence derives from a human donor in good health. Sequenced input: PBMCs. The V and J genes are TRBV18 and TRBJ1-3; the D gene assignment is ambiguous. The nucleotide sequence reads TGTGCCAGCTCACCAGGAGGCCCTGGAAACACCATATATTTT. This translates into CASSPGGPGNTIYF.